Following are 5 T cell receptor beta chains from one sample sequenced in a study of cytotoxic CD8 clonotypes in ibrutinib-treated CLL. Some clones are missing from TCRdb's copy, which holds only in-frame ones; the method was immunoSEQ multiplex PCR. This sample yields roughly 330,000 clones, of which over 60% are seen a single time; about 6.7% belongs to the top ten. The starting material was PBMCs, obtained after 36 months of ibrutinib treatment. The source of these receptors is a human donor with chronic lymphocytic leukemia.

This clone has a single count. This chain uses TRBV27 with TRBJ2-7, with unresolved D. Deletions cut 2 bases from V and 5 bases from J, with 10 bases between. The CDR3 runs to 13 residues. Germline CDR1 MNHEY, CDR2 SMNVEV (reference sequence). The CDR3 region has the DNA TGTGCCAGCAGTTTAAGGGTTCGGAACGAGCAGTACTTC. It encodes CASSLRVRNEQYF.

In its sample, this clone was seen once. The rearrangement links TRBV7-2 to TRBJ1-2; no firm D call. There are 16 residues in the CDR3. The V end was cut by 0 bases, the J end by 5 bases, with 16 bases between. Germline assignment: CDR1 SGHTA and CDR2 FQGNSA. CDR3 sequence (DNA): TGTGCCAGCAGCTTAGCCGGCCCTCCCGGAGATTATGGCTACACCTTC. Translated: CASSLAGPPGDYGYTF.

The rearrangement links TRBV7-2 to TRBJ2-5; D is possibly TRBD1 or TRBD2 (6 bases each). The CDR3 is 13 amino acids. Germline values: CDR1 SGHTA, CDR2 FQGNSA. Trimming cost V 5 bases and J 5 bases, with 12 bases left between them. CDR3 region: CASSLTRGETQYF. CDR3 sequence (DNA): TGTGCCAGCAGCCTGACTAGGGGGGAGACCCAGTACTTC.

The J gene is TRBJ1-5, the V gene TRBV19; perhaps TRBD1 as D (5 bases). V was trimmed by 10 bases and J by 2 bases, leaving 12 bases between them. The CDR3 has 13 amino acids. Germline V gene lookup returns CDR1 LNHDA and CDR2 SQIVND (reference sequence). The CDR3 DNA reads TGTGCCACCCAGGGAACCCGCAATCAGCCCCAGCATTTT. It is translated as CATQGTRNQPQHF.

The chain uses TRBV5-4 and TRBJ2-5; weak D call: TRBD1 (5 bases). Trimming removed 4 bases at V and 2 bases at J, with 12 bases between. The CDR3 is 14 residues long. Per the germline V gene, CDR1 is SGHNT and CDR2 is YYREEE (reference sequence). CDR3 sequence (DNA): TGTGCCAGCAGCACAGGACGGTATCAAGAGACCCAGTACTTC. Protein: CASSTGRYQETQYF. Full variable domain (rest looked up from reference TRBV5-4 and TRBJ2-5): ETGVTQSPTHLIKTRGQQVTLRCSSQSGHNTVSWYQQALGQGPQFIFQYYREEENGRGNFPPRFSGLQFPNYSSELNVNALELDDSALYLCASSTGRYQETQYFGPGTRLLVL.